This T cell receptor (beta chain) was sequenced in a study of patients and donors after allogeneic stem cell transplantation (dated by TCRdb to 2020 to 2022). The junction shows trimming of 4 bases on V and 4 bases on J, plus 14 bases between the germline ends. From cysteine to phenylalanine, the CDR3 is 15 amino acids long. Just CDR3 DNA is preserved here, 45 bases in frame from base 1. The germline V gene yields KGHSH for CDR1 and LQKENI for CDR2. Libraries were constructed by RT-PCR. Sequencing was carried out with a NextSeq 550. The public reads were reprocessed in TCRdb via fastp at Q25 and MiXCR, keeping in-frame beta chains. Records with the same CDR3 protein are collapsed into one entry carrying the most frequent genes and DNA. This sample lists 800,000 to 1,000,000 distinct CDR3 sequences; more than 15% were detected once. The ten largest clones capture roughly 6% of the sample. A note on this clonotype: Its antigen target is currently unknown. Base qualities are missing; no much larger clone stands one base away.

The rearrangement combines TRBV18 with TRBJ2-1; the D segment cannot be called with confidence. The sample comprised blood, either unsorted or a sorted T cell fraction (not recorded which). This clonotype was sampled from a human donor who was either an allogeneic HSCT recipient or a stem cell or donor lymphocyte infusion donor (not recorded which). It is not recorded whose cells these are; they may come from a transplant donor. The nucleotides read TGTGCCAGCTCACGGGCGGTTGGACCGTACAATGAGCAGTTCTTC. Its coded protein is CASSRAVGPYNEQFF.